This is a list of T cell receptor beta chains from one sample in a study of CD8+ T cells in alopecia areata. The method was immunoSEQ multiplex PCR; TCRdb's version includes in-frame clones alone and lacks a portion of them. Of roughly 140,000 clones listed, around 82% were seen once; the top ten hold about 25%. Sequencing was performed on CD8+ T cells sorted from blood, taken at week 4, from a patient treated with tofacitinib. All receptors come from a human donor with alopecia areata. CDR3s include the opening cysteine and the closing phenylalanine or tryptophan. D genes are given only for firm matches.

>TRBV7-9|.|TRBJ2-1
CASTPGVWAGASYNEQFF
>TRBV7-2|TRBD1|TRBJ2-7
CASSTTGTGNEQYF
>TRBV5-4|.|TRBJ2-5
CASSSQALQETQYF
>TRBV7-6|.|TRBJ2-1
CASSPQTRSLNEQFF
>TRBV2|.|TRBJ1-5
CATTGHRNQPQHF
>TRBV14|TRBD2|TRBJ2-7
CASSQGRAGVTGQAYF
>TRBV7-9|TRBD1|TRBJ2-7
CASSLEGTDSYEQYF
>TRBV4-1|.|TRBJ2-7
CASSQVSGDEQYF
>TRBV7-9|.|TRBJ2-5
CASSFKGVQETQYF
>TRBV6-5|.|TRBJ2-1
CASSYSNRYEQFF
>TRBV7-9|TRBD1|TRBJ2-5
CASSSRTGQETQYF
>TRBV21-1|.|TRBJ1-1
CASTPRPGSKENTEAFF
>TRBV11-2|.|TRBJ2-3
CASSGLQKNTQYF
>TRBV27|TRBD1|TRBJ1-2
CASSFEDRAGYGYTF
>TRBV7-8|.|TRBJ2-1
CASSLSGTNEQFF
>TRBV4-1|.|TRBJ2-7
CASSLHQTGLSYEQYF
>TRBV29-1|.|TRBJ1-5
CSVTMAQGNQPQHF
>TRBV6-5|.|TRBJ2-2
CASSWEAPPGELFF
>TRBV7-2|TRBD2|TRBJ2-1
CASSLTSDYNEQFF
>TRBV30|.|TRBJ1-1
CAWAQDTYTEAFF
>TRBV4-1|TRBD2|TRBJ2-1
CASSESGLAGWDEQFF
>TRBV13|.|TRBJ1-2
CASSSRQDGYTF
>TRBV13|.|TRBJ2-6
CASSWTSTGANVLTF
>TRBV7-9|.|TRBJ2-3
CASSLAEGSPQSDTQYF
>TRBV6-1|.|TRBJ2-3
CASRGTSPDTQYF
>TRBV4-1|.|TRBJ2-6
CASSLKGGEANVLTF
>TRBV5-8|.|TRBJ2-3
CASSFWLSVTDTQYF
>TRBV15|TRBD1|TRBJ1-1
CATSSPGTGGTTEAFF
>TRBV29-1|.|TRBJ1-1
CSVGGEAFF
>TRBV27|.|TRBJ2-7
CASSLGVREQYF
>TRBV7-9|TRBD1|TRBJ1-1
CASSQIQGAFTEAFF
>TRBV29-1|TRBD1|TRBJ1-2
CSVEGDRGDYGYTF
>TRBV4-3|TRBD2|TRBJ2-1
CASSQDWAGGAYNEQFF
>TRBV6-5|TRBD1|TRBJ1-6
CASSYERTGGPPLHF
>TRBV5-1|.|TRBJ2-1
CASSYHYFEQFF
>TRBV6-5|.|TRBJ1-2
CASHRRGAEYGYTF
>TRBV29-1|TRBD1|TRBJ1-1
CSVGGGQGGTEAFF
>TRBV4-3|.|TRBJ2-1
CASSQDRSSYNEQFF
>TRBV4-1|TRBD2|TRBJ2-1
CASSQLAGGYNEQFF
>TRBV19|.|TRBJ2-3
CASSIGQAAGTDTQYF
>TRBV27|.|TRBJ2-3
CASSPLYGSTDTQYF